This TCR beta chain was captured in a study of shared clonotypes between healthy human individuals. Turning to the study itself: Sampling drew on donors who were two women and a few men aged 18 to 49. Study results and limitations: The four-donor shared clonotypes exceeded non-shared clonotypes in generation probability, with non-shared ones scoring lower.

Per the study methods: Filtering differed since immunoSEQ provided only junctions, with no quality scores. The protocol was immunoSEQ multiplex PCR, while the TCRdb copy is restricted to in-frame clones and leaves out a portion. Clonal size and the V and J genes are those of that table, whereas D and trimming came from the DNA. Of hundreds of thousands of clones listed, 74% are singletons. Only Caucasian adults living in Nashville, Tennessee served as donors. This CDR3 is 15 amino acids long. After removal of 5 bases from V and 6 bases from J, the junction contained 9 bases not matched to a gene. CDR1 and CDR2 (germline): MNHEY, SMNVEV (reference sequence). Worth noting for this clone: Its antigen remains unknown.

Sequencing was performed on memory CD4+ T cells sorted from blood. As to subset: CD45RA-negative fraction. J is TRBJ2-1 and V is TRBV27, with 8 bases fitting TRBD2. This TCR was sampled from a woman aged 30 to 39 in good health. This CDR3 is CASSRYGGGTNEQFF. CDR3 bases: TGTGCCAGCAGTAGGTACGGCGGGGGGACCAATGAGCAGTTCTTC.